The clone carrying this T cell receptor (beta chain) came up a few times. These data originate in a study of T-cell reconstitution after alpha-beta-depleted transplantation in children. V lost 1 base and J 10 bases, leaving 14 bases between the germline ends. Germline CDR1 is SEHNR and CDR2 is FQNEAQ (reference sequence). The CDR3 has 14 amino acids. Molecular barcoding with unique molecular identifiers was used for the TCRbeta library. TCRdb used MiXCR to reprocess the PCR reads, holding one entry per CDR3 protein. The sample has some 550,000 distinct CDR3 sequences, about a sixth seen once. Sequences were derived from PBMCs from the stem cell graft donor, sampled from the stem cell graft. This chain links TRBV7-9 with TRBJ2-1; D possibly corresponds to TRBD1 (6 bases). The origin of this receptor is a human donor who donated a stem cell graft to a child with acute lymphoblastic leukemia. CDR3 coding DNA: TGTGCCAGCAGCTTAGGTGTGGGGGCTAGCGAGCAGTTCTTC. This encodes CASSLGVGASEQFF.